These 31 T cell receptor beta chains were sequenced from one sample in a study of radiotherapy plus CTLA-4 blockade in lung cancer. Some clones are missing from TCRdb's copy, which holds only in-frame ones; the method was immunoSEQ multiplex PCR. The table records tens of thousands of clones, more than 60% of them present only once. The material was peripheral blood, obtained from a patient treated with radiotherapy plus ipilimumab. The receptors derive from a human donor with non-small cell lung cancer who had stable disease on radiotherapy plus ipilimumab.

The V and J genes are TRBV28 and TRBJ2-7, with 9 bases matching TRBD2. This CDR3 is 14 amino acids long. CDR1 and CDR2 (germline): MDHEN, SYDVKM. The V gene end was trimmed by 6 bases and the J gene end by 5 bases; junction bases not matched to a gene: 8. The CDR3 bases are TGTGCCAGCAGACCTCTAGCGGGGCTCAACGAGCAGTACTTC. Amino acids: CASRPLAGLNEQYF.

Points on this clone: Mismatch with germline at one junction end may stem from a read error. The CDR3 spells CASSEAGGSSLQFF. DNA for the CDR3: TGTGCCAGCAGCGAAGCCGGGGGTTCCTCGTTGCAGTTCTTC. This rearrangement joins TRBV2 to TRBJ2-1; the D gene is possibly TRBD2 (6 bases). The CDR3 extends over 14 amino acids. The V gene's germline CDR1 is SNHLY and CDR2 FYNNEI.

This clone showed up just once. This chain connects TRBV6-5 to TRBJ1-6; 7 bases agree with TRBD1. This CDR3 is 14 amino acids long. CDR1 MNHEY and CDR2 SVGAGI come from the germline V gene. The ends lost 8 bases at V and 7 bases at J; junction bases unmatched: 8. Here the CDR3 reads CASRRKGANSPLHF. The CDR3 coding sequence is TGTGCCAGCCGACGTAAGGGGGCCAATTCACCCCTCCACTTT.

The chain uses TRBV18 and TRBJ2-1; D remains unclear. The CDR3 is 15 residues long. Between the trimmed V and J ends, which lost 0 bases and 1 base, there was a span of 7 bases. Germline V gene sequence: CDR1 KGHSH, CDR2 LQKENI. DNA of the CDR3: TGTGCCAGCTCACCACCCTCCGGGTCCTACAATGAGCAGTTCTTC. Residues: CASSPPSGSYNEQFF.

The V call is TRBV30, the J call TRBJ1-2, with D unresolved. The CDR3 has 13 amino acids. CDR1 and CDR2 (germline): GTSNPN, SVGIG (reference sequence). V dropped 3 bases and J dropped 1 base, with 9 bases sitting between them. Written as DNA, the CDR3 is TGTGCCTGGAGAACGGGTCTTAACTATGGCTACACCTTC. As protein: CAWRTGLNYGYTF.

The rearrangement uses TRBV4-1 and TRBJ2-7, with D possibly matching TRBD1 (6 bases). Germline V CDR1 and CDR2: MGHRA, YSYEKL. This CDR3 region has 16 residues. V lost 0 bases, J lost 6 bases, and 18 bases lay in between. The CDR3 is CASSQESEGTPAEQYF. The CDR3 DNA is TGCGCCAGCAGCCAAGAAAGCGAAGGGACACCAGCCGAGCAGTACTTC.

This clone showed up just once. The chain combines TRBV5-1 with TRBJ2-7; 9 bases match TRBD1. Per the germline V gene, CDR1 is SGHRS and CDR2 is YFSETQ. CDR3 size: 15 residues. The V gene end was trimmed by 0 bases and the J gene end by 4 bases; junction bases not matched to a gene: 5. The DNA of the CDR3 is TGCGCCAGCAGCTTGGCCGGGACAGGGCTTTACGAGCAGTACTTC. Residues: CASSLAGTGLYEQYF.

This clone was found a few times. CDR3 coding DNA: TGTGCCAGCAGCCGAGGACTAGCGGGGTTCACAGATACGCAGTATTTT. As protein: CASSRGLAGFTDTQYF. The gene calls are TRBV4-2 and TRBJ2-3; 12 bases map to TRBD2. Per germline, CDR1 LGHNA and CDR2 YNFKEQ. The CDR3 is 16 residues long. After removal of 4 bases from V and 2 bases from J, the junction contained 4 bases not matched to a gene.

This clone was found once. The chain employs TRBV19 and TRBJ1-5; TRBD1 agrees at 8 bases. The V gene end was trimmed by 7 bases and the J gene end by 5 bases; junction bases not matched to a gene: 7. CDR1 and CDR2 from the germline V gene are LNHDA and SQIVND (reference sequence). CDR3 size: 14 residues. In nucleotides, the CDR3 is TGTGCCAGTACCACGGGACAGGATCATCAGCCCCAGCATTTT. It codes for CASTTGQDHQPQHF.

The J gene is TRBJ1-2, the V gene TRBV5-6, with unresolved D. Germline CDR1 is SGHDT and CDR2 is YYEEEE. V gave up 1 base and J gave up 1 base, with 5 bases separating them. CDR3 length: 13 amino acids. CDR3 in DNA: TGTGCCAGCAGCTTGACAGTTAACTATGGCTACACCTTC. Translation: CASSLTVNYGYTF.

The chain is built from TRBV7-8 and TRBJ2-7, with 8 bases lining up with TRBD1. The length of the CDR3 is 17 residues. After removal of 2 bases from V and 0 bases from J, the junction contained 9 bases not matched to a gene. Per the germline V gene, CDR1 is SGHVS and CDR2 is FQNEAQ. The CDR3 reads CASSLSWGGTGSYEQYF. The CDR3 coding sequence is TGTGCCAGCAGCTTATCTTGGGGCGGGACAGGCTCCTACGAGCAGTACTTC.

The chain couples TRBV7-3 to TRBJ1-6; D is uncertain. Germline-derived CDR1 and CDR2 are SGHTA and FQGTGA. V was cut by 5 bases and J by 10 bases, with 15 bases left in between. The CDR3 runs 14 residues. CDR3 amino acids: CASSTRGRESPLHF. As DNA, the CDR3 is TGTGCCAGCAGCACACGCGGGCGTGAGTCACCCCTCCACTTT.

This chain connects TRBV19 to TRBJ1-2; 11 nucleotides agree with TRBD1. CDR1 is LNHDA, CDR2 SQIVND, per germline (reference sequence). The trim removed 7 bases at V and 4 bases at J, leaving 14 bases unmatched. The CDR3 loop spans 17 amino acids. The CDR3 DNA reads as TGTGCCAGTAATTCCCGGGACAGGGGGTACGCAAGCTATGGCTACACCTTC. Translated: CASNSRDRGYASYGYTF.

This clone occurred a few times. The J gene is TRBJ1-2, the V gene TRBV6-1, with a tentative D call TRBD1 (6 bases). Germline CDR1 is MNHNS and CDR2 is SASEGT. V dropped 8 bases and J dropped 4 bases, with 11 bases sitting between them. The CDR3 is 12 residues long. CDR3 coding DNA: TGTGCCAGCTCAGGGGTATTCTATGGCTACACCTTC. Amino acids: CASSGVFYGYTF.

The table lists this clone with a few counts. V and J are TRBV5-1 and TRBJ2-7, with 8 bases aligning to TRBD1. The V segment lost 6 bases and the J segment 5 bases; nucleotides outside the gene matches: 10. The CDR3 has 14 amino acids. CDR1 SGHRS and CDR2 YFSETQ come from the germline V gene. The CDR3 sequence: CASTLRTGQNEQYF. As DNA, the CDR3 is TGCGCCAGCACCCTTCGGACAGGGCAGAACGAGCAGTACTTC.

The chain recombines TRBV7-3 with TRBJ2-5; TRBD1 aligns across 11 bases. J gave up 7 bases and V 4 bases, and 8 bases lay outside the gene matches. Germline CDR1 is SGHTA and CDR2 is FQGTGA. The CDR3 loop spans 15 amino acids. The CDR3 reads CASSSPGQGVMTQYF. The DNA of the CDR3 is TGTGCCAGCAGCTCTCCGGGACAGGGGGTTATGACCCAGTACTTC. The full variable domain, rest sourced from reference TRBV7-3 and TRBJ2-5, is GAGVSQTPSNKVTEKGKYVELRCDPISGHTALYWYRQSLGQGPEFLIYFQGTGAADDSGLPNDRFFAVRPEGSVSTLKIQRTERGDSAVYLCASSSPGQGVMTQYFGPGTRLLVL.

This clone was seen only once. The chain is built from TRBV7-6 and TRBJ2-5, with D uncertain. CDR3 length equals 13 residues. CDR1 is SGHVS and CDR2 is FNYEAQ in the germline V gene. Trimming took 1 base from V and 4 from J, leaving 7 bases between them. The CDR3 bases are TGTGCCAGCAGCTTAGTAGCTAGAGAGACCCAGTACTTC. Translation: CASSLVARETQYF.

The J gene is TRBJ2-7, the V gene TRBV10-2; 8 positions agree with TRBD1. Germline CDR1 reads WSHSY; CDR2 reads SAAADI. Unmatched junction bases numbered 13, after V lost 10 bases and J lost 5 bases. The CDR3 runs to 14 residues. CDR3 bases: TGCGCCACTCGAACCGACAGGGGTCTCGACGAGCAGTACTTC. It translates to CATRTDRGLDEQYF.

Worth noting for this clone: A junction boundary mismatches the germline segment, possibly from a read error. This rearrangement joins TRBV15 to TRBJ1-1; 10 nucleotides align to TRBD1. Germline-derived CDR1 and CDR2 are LNHNV and YYDKDF (reference sequence). The CDR3 covers 15 residues. The DNA for the CDR3 is TGTGCCGCCAGCATGAGACAGGGGGCGGTTCGTGAAGCTTTCTTT. As protein: CAASMRQGAVREAFF.

The chain couples TRBV4-1 to TRBJ1-2; 7 nucleotides match TRBD1. The trim removed 6 bases at V and 4 bases at J, leaving 14 bases unmatched. CDR3 size: 16 residues. The V gene's germline CDR1 is MGHRA and CDR2 YSYEKL. The CDR3 protein is CASRTVTGPTPYGYTF. DNA of the CDR3: TGCGCCAGCAGAACAGTGACAGGGCCTACCCCCTATGGCTACACCTTC.

The V call is TRBV7-9, the J call TRBJ1-2; D ambiguous. Between the trimmed V and J ends, which lost 10 bases and 8 bases, there was a span of 14 bases. The germline V gene encodes CDR1 SEHNR and CDR2 FQNEAQ (reference sequence). This CDR3 contains 11 residues. The DNA of the CDR3 is TGTGCCACCAGGACTCCCTGGGGCTACACCTTC. Protein sequence: CATRTPWGYTF.

V gene TRBV11-2 combines with J gene TRBJ1-2; a possible D gene is TRBD1 (5 bases). The CDR3 is 14 residues long. Germline V CDR1 and CDR2: SGHAT, FQNNGV. Between the trimmed V and J ends, which lost 5 bases and 4 bases, there was a span of 14 bases. This chain's CDR3 is CASSPLQGTYGYTF. For the CDR3, the DNA is TGTGCCAGCAGCCCACTCCAGGGAACCTATGGCTACACCTTC.

This rearrangement joins TRBV6-5 to TRBJ1-4; D unclear. The CDR3 totals 14 residues. V was clipped by 5 bases and J by 4 bases, with 11 bases between them. CDR1 and CDR2 from the germline V gene are MNHEY and SVGAGI. For the CDR3, the DNA is TGTGCCAGCAGTCCGACTAGCCGTAATGAAAAACTGTTTTTT. Amino acids: CASSPTSRNEKLFF.

This clone came up a few times. CDR3 sequence reads: CASSFEATYWDGYTF. The DNA of the CDR3 is TGTGCCAGCAGTTTTGAGGCGACCTATTGGGATGGCTACACCTTC. This chain connects TRBV27 to TRBJ1-2; no clear D. The CDR3 sequence is 15 residues long. Germline V gives CDR1 MNHEY, CDR2 SMNVEV (reference sequence). The V and J ends lost 3 bases and 6 bases respectively, with 17 bases between them.

J is TRBJ2-7 and V is TRBV7-8; the D is unclear. V lost 1 base and J lost 3, with 16 bases in between. CDR1 and CDR2 from the germline V gene are SGHVS and FQNEAQ. This CDR3 has 16 amino acids. The CDR3 nucleotides read TGTGCCAGCAGCTTAGTGTTTCGGAGTCATTTCTACGAGCAGTACTTC. Its translation: CASSLVFRSHFYEQYF.

In its sample, this clone was seen once. The CDR3 DNA is TGTGCCAGCAGGTCTCGACAGGGTGGATACGAGCAGTACTTC. Translating it yields CASRSRQGGYEQYF. This rearrangement joins TRBV2 to TRBJ2-7; 7 positions agree with TRBD1. After removal of 6 bases from V and 4 bases from J, the junction contained 9 bases not matched to a gene. Germline loops: CDR1 SNHLY, CDR2 FYNNEI. This CDR3 contains 14 residues. Combining the CDR3 with reference TRBV2 and TRBJ2-7 gives the whole variable domain EPEVTQTPSHQVTQMGQEVILRCVPISNHLYFYWYRQILGQKVEFLVSFYNNEISEKSEIFDDQFSVERPDGSNFTLKIRSTKLEDSAMYFCASRSRQGGYEQYFGPGTRLTVT.

This chain links TRBV21-1 with TRBJ1-1. TRBV21-1 is annotated as a pseudogene. The CDR3 sequence is 14 residues long. This CDR3 is CASSKGGGRTEAFF. Written as DNA, the CDR3 is TGTGCCAGCAGCAAGGGAGGGGGTCGCACTGAAGCTTTCTTT.

J is TRBJ1-5 and V is TRBV21-1; TRBD1 is taken as the D call from the table, unchecked against the DNA. TRBV21-1 is noted as a pseudogene. The CDR3 consists of 17 residues. CDR3: CASKARQGAISNQPQHF. CDR3 coding DNA: TGTGCCAGCAAAGCGCGACAGGGGGCAATTAGCAATCAGCCCCAGCATTTT.

In regard to this clone: This CDR3 is also generated by other DNA sequences in the sample. The chain couples TRBV5-1 to TRBJ1-4; TRBD1 matches 7 bases. Germline-derived CDR1 and CDR2 are SGHRS and YFSETQ. Trimming cost V 5 bases and J 2 bases; bases outside gene matches: 6. CDR3 size: 15 residues. The CDR3 region has the DNA TGCGCCAGCAGTTTGACAGGGTTCACTAATGAAAAACTGTTTTTT. It translates to CASSLTGFTNEKLFF.

The chain uses TRBV7-6 and TRBJ2-7, with a weak D call TRBD1 (6 bases). The CDR3 has 14 residues. Trimming took 5 bases from V and 6 from J, leaving 17 bases between them. Germline CDR1 and CDR2: SGHVS and FNYEAQ. Written as DNA, the CDR3 is TGTGCCAGCAGCCGCGGACAGTATGGTGGCGAGCAGTACTTC. Translating gives CASSRGQYGGEQYF. Variable domain in full (rest from reference TRBV7-6 and TRBJ2-7): GAGVSQSPRYKVTKRGQDVALRCDPISGHVSLYWYRQALGQGPEFLTYFNYEAQQDKSGLPNDRFSAERPEGSISTLTIQRTEQRDSAMYRCASSRGQYGGEQYFGPGTRLTVT.

This chain links TRBV2 with TRBJ1-5; 7 bases agree with TRBD1. Per germline, CDR1 SNHLY and CDR2 FYNNEI. J lost 7 bases, V lost 6 bases, and 12 bases had no gene match. The CDR3 is 15 amino acids. The CDR3 region is CASRADRAQGQPQHF. CDR3 DNA: TGTGCCAGCAGGGCCGACAGGGCCCAGGGCCAGCCCCAGCATTTT.